Presented here are 19 T cell receptor beta chains from one specimen sequenced in a study of post-analysis software for immune sequencing data. TCR beta libraries were prepared from cDNA with unique molecular identifiers. From the PCR reads, TCRdb called clonotypes with MiXCR, one entry per CDR3 protein. The table shows about 200,000 distinct CDR3 sequences, with around 29% occurring only once. Their antigens are not known. Findings and caveats of the study: Controls showed lower frequencies than patients for a few TRBV segments, and TRBV5-6, TRBV5-1 and TRBV20-1 were among these.

The sequenced material came from blood. The receptors stem from a girl aged 2-17 years with multiple sclerosis.

This chain joins TRBV6-1 and TRBJ1-1, with a weak D call TRBD1 (5 bases). Trimming cost V 9 bases and J 5 bases, with 19 bases left between them. Germline V lookup: CDR1 MNHNS, CDR2 SASEGT. The CDR3 is 14 residues long. CDR3 sequence reads: CASRGGGVRTEAFF. The CDR3 region has the DNA TGTGCCAGTCGGGGGGGAGGGGTAAGGACTGAAGCTTTCTTT.

This clonotype has a count of ten or more. This chain joins TRBV7-9 and TRBJ2-7; D is uncertain. CDR3 size: 12 residues. V lost 6 bases and J 3 bases, leaving 9 bases between the germline ends. Germline lookup yields CDR1 SEHNR and CDR2 FQNEAQ (reference sequence). CDR3 amino acids: CASSYGNYEQYF. As DNA, the CDR3 is TGTGCCAGCAGTTATGGTAACTACGAGCAGTACTTC. Complete variable domain (other parts from reference TRBV7-9 and TRBJ2-7): DTGVSQNPRHKITKRGQNVTFRCDPISEHNRLYWYRQTLGQGPEFLTYFQNEAQLEKSRLLSDRFSAERPKGSFSTLEIQRTEQGDSAMYLCASSYGNYEQYFGPGTRLTVT.

About this clonotype: A much larger clone is a single base away; this may be a read error. The genes are TRBV12-3 or TRBV12-4 and TRBJ2-5, with 8 bases matching TRBD2. The junction had 19 bases not matched to a gene; V was cut back by 5 bases and J by 11 bases. The CDR3 runs to 16 residues. CDR3 residues: CASSPAGEPLGNEQYF. Here the CDR3 DNA reads TGTGCCAGCAGTCCAGCGGGGGAGCCCCTGGGGAATGAGCAGTACTTC.

This clonotype was seen only a few times. The chain recombines TRBV20-1 with TRBJ1-5; 10 bases map to TRBD1. Germline trimming cut 2 bases from V and 3 bases from J; bases unmatched to any gene: 4. The CDR3 contains 15 residues. In germline, CDR1 is DFQATT, CDR2 SNEGSKA (reference sequence). CDR3 amino acids: CSARSTGGHNQPQHF. DNA for the CDR3: TGCAGTGCTAGATCGACAGGGGGCCACAATCAGCCCCAGCATTTT.

This clonotype was detected ten times or more. The rearrangement uses TRBV27 and TRBJ2-3, with D perhaps TRBD1 or TRBD2 (6 bases each). Trimming stripped 7 bases from V and 6 bases from J, with 20 bases between. The CDR3 consists of 15 residues. In germline, CDR1 is MNHEY, CDR2 SMNVEV (reference sequence). The CDR3 sequence is CASTSVGGGEDTQYF. CDR3 bases: TGTGCCAGCACCTCGGTGGGGGGCGGGGAGGATACGCAGTATTTT.

This clonotype was recorded many times. CDR3: CASSSAQPGQETQYF. In nucleotides, the CDR3 is TGCGCCAGCAGCTCCGCACAACCGGGACAAGAGACCCAGTACTTC. The chain is built from TRBV5-1 and TRBJ2-5; D is possibly TRBD2 (5 bases). The length of the CDR3 is 15 residues. Germline values: CDR1 SGHRS, CDR2 YFSETQ. With 3 bases removed from V and 2 bases from J, the gap between germline ends came to 14 bases.

The chain employs TRBV5-1 and TRBJ2-5; maybe TRBD2 (6 bases). Trimming cost V 0 bases and J 7 bases, with 19 bases left between them. This CDR3 is 16 amino acids long. Per the germline V gene, CDR1 is SGHRS and CDR2 is YFSETQ. The CDR3 nucleotides read TGCGCCAGCAGCTTGGGGGAGCGGGCCCCCCCCTCGACCCAGTACTTC. It is translated as CASSLGERAPPSTQYF.

This clonotype has just a few counts. The chain recombines TRBV5-1 with TRBJ2-3, with 7 bases fitting TRBD2. Looked up from germline, CDR1 is SGHRS and CDR2 is YFSETQ. Trimming took 4 bases from V and 2 from J; bases not matched to a gene: 4. CDR3 length equals 14 residues. CDR3 amino acids: CASSGTTNTDTQYF. DNA for the CDR3: TGCGCCAGCAGCGGGACTACCAACACAGATACGCAGTATTTT.

The chain joins TRBV25-1 to TRBJ2-4; 7 positions agree with TRBD1. Per germline, CDR1 MGHDK and CDR2 SYGVNS. Trimming removed 7 bases from V and 15 bases from J; junction bases left unmatched: 9. The CDR3 runs to 11 residues. CDR3 in amino acids: CASNLGGPLYF. DNA of the CDR3: TGTGCCAGCAACCTAGGGGGCCCCCTGTACTTC.

Only a few counts were recorded for this clonotype. The J gene is TRBJ1-1, the V gene TRBV18; no definite D call. Germline CDR1 KGHSH, CDR2 LQKENI. V was cut by 8 bases and J by 1 base, with 11 bases left in between. The CDR3 contains 13 residues. The CDR3 protein is CASSPGANTEAFF. As DNA, the CDR3 is TGTGCCAGCAGTCCCGGAGCGAACACTGAAGCTTTCTTT.

The V gene is TRBV30, the J gene TRBJ2-2; tentatively, D is TRBD2 (5 bases). Looked up from germline, CDR1 is GTSNPN and CDR2 is SVGIG (reference sequence). This CDR3 comprises 15 residues. V was clipped by 2 bases and J by 2 bases, with 12 bases between them. The CDR3 bases are TGTGCCTGGAGTCCCATAGCGACCAACACCGGGGAGCTGTTTTTT. It translates to CAWSPIATNTGELFF.

In its sample, this clonotype was seen many times. In nucleotides, the CDR3 is TGTGCCATCAGTGCTCTGGGACAGGTCCTCCGGAGGCTCTACGAGCAGTACTTC. This sequence encodes CAISALGQVLRRLYEQYF. The genes are TRBV10-3 and TRBJ2-7, with 8 bases fitting TRBD1. Germline trimming cut 4 bases from V and 3 bases from J; bases unmatched to any gene: 17. CDR1 ENHRY and CDR2 SYGVKD come from the germline V gene. This CDR3 region has 18 residues.

This clonotype occurred a few times. The gene calls are TRBV5-1 and TRBJ2-1, with TRBD2 matching over 8 bases. This CDR3 region has 16 residues. The ends lost 4 bases at V and 2 bases at J; junction bases unmatched: 8. The V gene's germline CDR1 is SGHRS and CDR2 YFSETQ. CDR3 DNA sequence: TGCGCCAGCAGCCAAAACAGCGGGAGAACCTACAATGAGCAGTTCTTC. Its protein is CASSQNSGRTYNEQFF.

This clonotype was detected many times. The chain has TRBV27 and TRBJ2-7; the match to TRBD1 covers 9 bases. From germline, CDR1 is MNHEY and CDR2 SMNVEV (reference sequence). The CDR3 extends over 14 amino acids. Germline trimming cut 4 bases from V and 9 bases from J; bases unmatched to any gene: 10. The CDR3 reads CASSYGTGRQGQYF. CDR3 nucleotide sequence: TGTGCCAGCAGTTACGGGACAGGGCGTCAAGGGCAGTACTTC.

With regard to this clonotype: Being one base from a much bigger clone, this may be a read error. The chain couples TRBV6-1 to TRBJ1-2; no clear D gene. Trimming took 3 bases from V and 6 from J, leaving 5 bases between them. Germline values: CDR1 MNHNS, CDR2 SASEGT. This CDR3 comprises 11 residues. The CDR3 is CASSDGNGYTF. The DNA for the CDR3 is TGTGCCAGCAGTGACGGCAATGGCTACACCTTC.

With regard to this clonotype: A much larger clone differs from this one at a single base, so this may be a read error. The rearrangement joins TRBV29-1 to TRBJ2-1, with TRBD2 matching 10 bases. The J call is in doubt because the DNA end fits TRBJ2-7 better. The germline CDR1 and CDR2 sequences are SQVTM and ANQGSEA. CDR3 size: 15 residues. Written as DNA, the CDR3 is TGCAGCGTTGTAGCGGGGGGACCAACCTACAATGAGCAGTACTTC. This sequence encodes CSVVAGGPTYNEQYF.

About this clonotype itself: Just one base apart from a much larger clone, this may be a read error. The chain has TRBV7-3 and TRBJ2-1, with 13 bases lining up with TRBD2. This CDR3 is 16 amino acids long. CDR1 and CDR2 (germline): SGHTA, FQGTGA. This CDR3 reads CASSQGTSGVYNERFF. CDR3 nucleotide sequence: TGTGCCAGCAGCCAAGGGACTAGCGGGGTTTACAATGAGCGGTTCTTC. Based on the CDR3 plus reference TRBV7-3 and TRBJ2-1, the full variable domain is GAGVSQTPSNKVTEKGKYVELRCDPISGHTALYWYRQSLGQGPEFLIYFQGTGAADDSGLPNDRFFAVRPEGSVSTLKIQRTERGDSAVYLCASSQGTSGVYNERFFGPGTRLTVL.

The chain has TRBV7-6 and TRBJ2-3, with 8 bases fitting TRBD1. With V trimmed by 2 bases and J by 4 bases, 11 bases remained unmatched. The CDR3 has 17 residues. The V gene's germline CDR1 is SGHVS and CDR2 FNYEAQ. CDR3 in DNA: TGTGCCAGCAGCTTATTCGCAGGGGGCACTATCGCAGATACGCAGTATTTT. Residues: CASSLFAGGTIADTQYF.

The chain has TRBV15 and TRBJ1-2; 9 bases agree with TRBD1. J was trimmed by 2 bases and V by 5 bases; bases with no gene match: 3. CDR3 length: 14 amino acids. The germline CDR1 and CDR2 sequences are LNHNV and YYDKDF (reference sequence). The chain's CDR3 is CATSGGQGNYGYTF. As DNA, the CDR3 is TGTGCCACCAGCGGAGGACAGGGGAACTATGGCTACACCTTC.